Listed below are T cell receptor beta chains from one sample, sequenced in a study of regulatory T cells in long-lasting Graves disease. One entry per CDR3 protein results from TCRdb running MiXCR on the multiplex PCR reads. The sample has roughly 500,000 distinct CDR3 sequences, about 13% seen once. The same data also contributed to another study, on T cells in Graves' hyperthyroidism and ophthalmopathy.

Specimen: peripheral blood mononuclear cells (PBMCs), collected at new diagnosis, from a patient treated with antithyroid drugs. Source of these receptors: a man aged 30 to 39 with Graves disease. CDR3s include the opening cysteine and the closing phenylalanine or tryptophan. D genes are given only for firm matches. Rows give clone size only sometimes, using once, few, many, or a class for an expanded clone.

J,V,size,D,CDR3,DNA
TRBJ1-1,TRBV5-1,many,.,CASSFGQTNTEAFF,TGCGCCAGCAGCTTTGGACAGACGAACACTGAAGCTTTCTTT
TRBJ1-2,TRBV7-9,many,.,CASSLGGNDYGYTF,TGTGCCAGCAGCTTGGGCGGGAACGACTATGGCTACACCTTC
TRBJ2-4,TRBV19,few,TRBD2,CASTPGGGNIQYF,TGTGCCAGTACCCCGGGAGGGGGAAACATTCAGTACTTC
TRBJ2-5,TRBV29-1,many,TRBD2,CSVRTSGQETQYF,TGCAGCGTTCGGACTAGCGGCCAAGAGACCCAGTACTTC
TRBJ1-3,TRBV12-3/TRBV12-4,.,.,CASSLGGVSGNTIYF,TGTGCCAGCAGTTTAGGTGGGGTTTCGGGAAACACCATATATTTT
TRBJ2-1,TRBV9,few,TRBD2,CASSVGGLAGHNEQFF,TGTGCCAGCAGCGTAGGCGGACTAGCGGGACACAATGAGCAGTTCTTC
TRBJ1-1,TRBV5-1,many,.,CASSLDAANTEAFF,TGCGCCAGCAGCTTGGACGCCGCGAACACTGAAGCTTTCTTT
TRBJ1-1,TRBV10-3,many,TRBD1,CASTVTGDSGEAFF,TGTGCCAGCACCGTGACAGGGGATTCGGGTGAAGCTTTCTTT
TRBJ2-3,TRBV3-1,few,.,CASSQENRDTQYF,TGTGCCAGCAGCCAAGAAAACCGAGATACGCAGTATTTT
TRBJ1-2,TRBV6-1,.,.,CASSQRDPSGGYTF,TGTGCCAGCAGCCAACGGGACCCCTCAGGGGGCTACACCTTC
TRBJ2-3,TRBV6-4,many,.,CASSDTGSTDTQYF,TGTGCCAGCAGTGACACTGGGAGCACAGATACGCAGTATTTT
TRBJ2-5,TRBV30,many,.,CAWKGAGETQYF,TGTGCCTGGAAAGGGGCGGGCGAGACCCAGTACTTC
TRBJ1-1,TRBV29-1,many,.,CSVVGNTEAFF,TGCAGCGTTGTTGGTAACACTGAAGCTTTCTTT
TRBJ2-3,TRBV2,once,TRBD2,CASRGSSGSRPDTQYF,TGTGCCAGCAGGGGAAGTAGCGGGAGCCGCCCAGATACGCAGTATTTT
TRBJ2-1,TRBV29-1,.,TRBD2,CSVFSGTSGSNEQFF,TGCAGCGTTTTTTCCGGGACTAGCGGGAGCAATGAGCAGTTCTTC
TRBJ1-5,TRBV20-1,many,.,CSARPNFLTVTSNQPQHF,TGCAGTGCTCGCCCGAATTTCCTGACAGTAACAAGCAATCAGCCCCAGCATTTT
TRBJ2-1,TRBV5-1,many,.,CASSFAGAGEQFF,TGCGCCAGCAGCTTCGCCGGGGCGGGTGAGCAGTTCTTC